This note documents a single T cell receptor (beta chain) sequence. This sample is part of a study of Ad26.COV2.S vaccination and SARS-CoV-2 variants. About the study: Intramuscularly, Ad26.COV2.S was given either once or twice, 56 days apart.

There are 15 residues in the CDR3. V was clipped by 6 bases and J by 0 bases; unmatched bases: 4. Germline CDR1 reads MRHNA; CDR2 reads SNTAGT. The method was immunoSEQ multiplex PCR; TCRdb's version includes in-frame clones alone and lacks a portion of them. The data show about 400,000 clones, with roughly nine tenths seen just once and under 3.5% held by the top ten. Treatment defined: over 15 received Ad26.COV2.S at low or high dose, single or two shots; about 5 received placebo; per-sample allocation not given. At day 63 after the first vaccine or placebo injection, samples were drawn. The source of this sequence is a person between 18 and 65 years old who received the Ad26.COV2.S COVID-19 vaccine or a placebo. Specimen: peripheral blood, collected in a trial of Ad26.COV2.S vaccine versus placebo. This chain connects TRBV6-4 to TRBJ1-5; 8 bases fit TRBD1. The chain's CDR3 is CASRSGTGSNQPQHF. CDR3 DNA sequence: TGTGCCAGCAGGTCCGGGACAGGTAGCAATCAGCCCCAGCATTTT.